These 2 T cell receptor beta chains were all obtained from the same sample, sequenced in a study of T cells in Graves' hyperthyroidism and ophthalmopathy. RNA transcripts served as the template for amplifying TCR beta CDR3 regions. The study used the HTBI primer set for a first-round RT-PCR of the TCR CDR3. In TCRdb, the multiplex PCR reads were re-called with MiXCR into one record per CDR3 protein. The repertoire holds under 550,000 distinct CDR3 sequences, with roughly an eighth as singletons. Sequencing was performed on blood. The receptor set was obtained from a woman aged 18-35 years with Graves' hyperthyroidism.

The gene calls are TRBV9 and TRBJ2-4, with a possible D match to TRBD2 (6 bases). The V gene's germline CDR1 is SGDLS and CDR2 YYNGEE. Deletions cut 4 bases from V and 1 base from J, with 12 bases between. This CDR3 has 15 amino acids. DNA for the CDR3: TGTGCCAGCAGCCCAAGCGGGTCCGCCAAAAACATTCAGTACTTC. It encodes CASSPSGSAKNIQYF.

This clonotype showed up just a few times. This chain uses TRBV10-1 with TRBJ2-5; 9 bases agree with TRBD2. CDR1 WNHNN and CDR2 SYGVQD come from the germline V gene (reference sequence). The ends lost 1 base at V and 5 bases at J; junction bases unmatched: 5. CDR3 length equals 15 residues. CDR3 residues: CASSEWGTSKETQYF. The CDR3 nucleotides read TGCGCCAGCAGTGAGTGGGGGACTAGCAAGGAGACCCAGTACTTC.